This T cell receptor (beta chain) emerged from a study of T-cell reconstitution after alpha-beta-depleted transplantation in children. TCRbeta library construction was performed incorporating unique molecular identifiers. TCRdb called the PCR reads again in MiXCR, with one record for every CDR3 protein. This sample has hundreds of thousands of distinct CDR3 sequences, with roughly 15% found just once. General study findings and limits: Counts and diversity of T cells one year after transplant came mostly from newly produced T cells. The origin of alpha-beta T cells about two months after transplant was reportedly several hundred expanded graft clones. It was surviving recipient T cells and thymic progenitors that gave some patients high TCRbeta diversity at day 60.

CDR1 and CDR2 from the germline V gene are LNHDA and SQIVND (reference sequence). The CDR3 spans 16 residues. Losses at the gene ends were 0 bases for V and 4 bases for J; bases not matched to a gene: 4. This clonotype was counted many times. Its antigen is currently unknown. The sequence was obtained from a male patient younger than 18 who had a stem cell transplant for acute lymphoblastic leukemia, so the T cells may come from the graft donor. The source was PBMCs, mostly from graft donor cells, collected 360 days after TCRalphabeta/CD19-depleted stem cell transplant. The chain is built from TRBV19 and TRBJ2-1; 9 positions agree with TRBD2. The CDR3 sequence: CASSIDGLAGYNEQFF. The CDR3 DNA is TGTGCCAGTAGTATAGATGGGCTAGCGGGATACAATGAGCAGTTCTTC.